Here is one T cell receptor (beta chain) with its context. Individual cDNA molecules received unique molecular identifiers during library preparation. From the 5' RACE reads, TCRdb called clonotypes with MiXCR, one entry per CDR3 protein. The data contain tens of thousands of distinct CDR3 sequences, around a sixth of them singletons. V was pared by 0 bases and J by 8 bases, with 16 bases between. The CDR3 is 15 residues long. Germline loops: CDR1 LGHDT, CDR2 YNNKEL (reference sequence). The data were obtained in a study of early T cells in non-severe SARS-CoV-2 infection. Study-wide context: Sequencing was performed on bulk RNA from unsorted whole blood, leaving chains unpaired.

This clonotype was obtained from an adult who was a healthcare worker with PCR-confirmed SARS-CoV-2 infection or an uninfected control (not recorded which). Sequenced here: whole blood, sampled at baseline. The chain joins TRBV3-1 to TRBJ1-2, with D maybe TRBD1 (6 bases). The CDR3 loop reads CASSQDGQGNGGYTF. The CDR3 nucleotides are TGTGCCAGCAGCCAAGATGGGCAGGGGAATGGAGGCTACACCTTC. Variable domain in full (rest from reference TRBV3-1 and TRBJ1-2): DTAVSQTPKYLVTQMGNDKSIKCEQNLGHDTMYWYKQDSKKFLKIMFSYNNKELIINETVPNRFSPKSPDKAHLNLHINSLELGDSAVYFCASSQDGQGNGGYTFGSGTRLTVV.